The clone carrying this T cell receptor beta chain was detected ten times or more. For TCR beta, libraries came from iRepertoire HTBI primers and Arm-PCR of CDR3 regions. TCRdb called the multiplex PCR reads again in MiXCR, with one record for every CDR3 protein. The sample holds roughly 420,000 distinct CDR3 sequences, about a sixth seen once. This specimen comes from a study of regulatory T cells in long-lasting Graves disease. The V gene lost 5 bases and the J gene lost 10 bases, with 12 bases spanning the gap. The CDR3 sequence is 12 residues long. CDR1 is MNHNS, CDR2 SASEGT, per germline. Time point: newly diagnosed GD, antithyroid drugs for less than 3 months. Extracted RNA from PBMCs served as the source of the TCR library. These data also featured in a second study, about T cells in Graves' hyperthyroidism and ophthalmopathy.

Sequenced material: peripheral blood mononuclear cells (PBMCs), taken at new diagnosis, from a patient treated with antithyroid drugs. This receptor was identified in a woman younger than 45 with Graves disease. The rearrangement uses TRBV6-1 and TRBJ2-1, with D perhaps matching TRBD1 (5 bases). The CDR3, as DNA: TGTGCCAGCAGTCCCAGGGATGAGGAGCAGTTCTTC. It encodes CASSPRDEEQFF.